This TCR beta chain was sequenced for a study of blood T cell repertoires in COVID-19. The method was immunoSEQ multiplex PCR; TCRdb's version includes in-frame clones alone and lacks a portion of them. Of just over 650,000 clones in the sample, 85% to 90% were seen once. Sequencing was performed on peripheral blood. The sequence came from a woman aged 18-30 years with acute or convalescent COVID-19.

CDR3: CASRRTGLAYTF. The CDR3 DNA follows: TGTGCCAGCAGAAGGACAGGGCTCGCCTACACCTTC. V and J are TRBV6-5 and TRBJ1-2; TRBD1 matches 8 bases. With 6 bases clipped from V and 10 bases from J, the junction kept 7 bases outside the gene matches. Germline V CDR1 and CDR2: MNHEY, SVGAGI. This CDR3 contains 12 residues.